This T cell receptor (beta chain) was profiled in a study of regulatory T cells in long-lasting Graves disease. Findings and caveats of the study: Lower TCR diversity characterized persistent Graves' patients relative to newly diagnosed patients. Not thyroid tissue but only peripheral blood was studied. Persistent disease showed a preference for TRBV28, TRBJ1-2 and TRBJ2-5.

As to time point: newly diagnosed GD, antithyroid drugs for less than 3 months. Preparation of the TCR library used RNA extracted from PBMCs. The CDR3 loop spans 12 amino acids. CDR1 and CDR2 from the germline V gene are MNHNS and SASEGT. The ends were cut back, 6 bases at V and 8 bases at J, with 11 bases in the middle. CDR3-region Arm-PCR and iRepertoire HTBI primers produced the TCR beta libraries. TCRdb ran MiXCR on the multiplex PCR reads and lists one entry per CDR3 protein. The sample consists of hundreds of thousands of distinct CDR3 sequences, around 15% of them appearing once. There are a few counts of this clonotype. What it binds is unknown. These data were also filed under a second study, of T cells in Graves' hyperthyroidism and ophthalmopathy. In that study: Primed by the HTBI set, a first-round RT-PCR was run on the TCR CDR3.

This chain links TRBV6-1 with TRBJ1-5, with D unclear. Here the sequenced sample was peripheral blood mononuclear cells (PBMCs), taken at new diagnosis, from a patient treated with antithyroid drugs. This receptor was obtained from a woman younger than 45 with Graves disease. This CDR3 reads CASRPDWEPQHF. The DNA for the CDR3 is TGTGCCAGCAGGCCCGACTGGGAGCCCCAGCATTTT.